These T cell receptor beta chains were read from a single sample in a study of T cell repertoires in cytomegalovirus infection. Using its own MiXCR run on the reads, TCRdb lists one record per CDR3 protein. In the table there are some 150,000 distinct CDR3 sequences, roughly 6% of which are singletons. Sequencing was performed on PBMCs. These receptors were collected from a human donor in good health (CMV status not recorded). Some clones in this sample may be carry-over from other donors' samples. Both conserved end residues are part of each CDR3. A D gene is named only where the DNA matches it firmly. A clone size is listed for some rows: how often the clone was seen (once, few, many), or a class if it is expanded.

d_call	v_call	j_call	clone_size	cdr3_nt	cdr3_aa
-	TRBV7-2	TRBJ2-7	many	TGTGCCAGCAGCACCGGGGGAAGCTCCTACGAGCAGTACTTC	CASSTGGSSYEQYF
-	TRBV5-4	TRBJ2-1	many	TGTGCCAGCAGCTTGGACCGTAGCTCCTACAATGAGCAGTTCTTC	CASSLDRSSYNEQFF
-	TRBV9	TRBJ2-3	-	TGCTCCCATCTTACCCGGGACTCTCTCACAGATACGCAGTATTTT	CSHLTRDSLTDTQYF
-	TRBV9	TRBJ1-1	many	TGTGCCAGCAGCGTAGTAGGTCGGGACACTGAAGCTTTCTTT	CASSVVGRDTEAFF
TRBD1	TRBV28	TRBJ1-1	-	TGTGCCAGCAGTAGAACAGGGGGCGCAATCTACGCTGAAGCTTTCTTT	CASSRTGGAIYAEAFF
-	TRBV7-2	TRBJ2-7	many	TGTGCCAGCAATGCGGGGCTTCCCAATCTCTACGAGCAGTACTTC	CASNAGLPNLYEQYF
-	TRBV19	TRBJ1-6	-	TGTGCCAGTACCCTCGGGACGGTTAATTCACCCCTCCACTTT	CASTLGTVNSPLHF
TRBD1	TRBV7-6	TRBJ1-5	many	TGTGCCAGCAGCCGAGGGACAGGGGGCGTCCGGGGGCCCCAGCATTTT	CASSRGTGGVRGPQHF
-	TRBV7-3	TRBJ2-3	many	TGTGCCAGCAGCCCCAGTCGACAGGGCACAGATACGCAGTATTTT	CASSPSRQGTDTQYF
-	TRBV12-3/TRBV12-4	TRBJ1-4	many	TGTGCCAGCGTTAGCCGGGGGGGGGAAAAACTGTTTTTT	CASVSRGGEKLFF
-	TRBV7-9	TRBJ1-4	many	TGTGCCAGCAGCTTCGGGGCAACTAATGAAAAACTGTTTTTT	CASSFGATNEKLFF
-	TRBV12-3/TRBV12-4	TRBJ2-7	many	TGTGCCAGCAGTTTTGATTCGGGGGCCGAGCAGTACTTC	CASSFDSGAEQYF
-	TRBV28	TRBJ2-7	many	TGTGCCAGCAGTCCTCTAGGGGGGGCGGTCGACGAGCAGTACTTC	CASSPLGGAVDEQYF
TRBD1	TRBV20-1	TRBJ1-2	few	TGCAGTGCTAGAGATGGGACAGGGGAGAAGGACGGCTACACCTTC	CSARDGTGEKDGYTF
-	TRBV28	TRBJ1-2	-	TGTGCCAGCAGTTTATGGAGGCAGGGAAGGTATGGTTATGGCTACACCTTC	CASSLWRQGRYGYGYTF
TRBD1	TRBV19	TRBJ2-1	-	TGTGCCAGCCGACAGGGGAACTCCTACAATGAGCAGTTCTTC	CASRQGNSYNEQFF
-	TRBV7-2	TRBJ1-2	many	TGTGCCAGCAGCCCGCGCCCGGGGGTAGACTATGGCTACACCTTC	CASSPRPGVDYGYTF
-	TRBV7-2	TRBJ1-6	many	TGTGCCAGCAGCTTCCGGGACCCCGTAGGAGGGTCACCCCTCCACTTT	CASSFRDPVGGSPLHF
-	TRBV6-2/TRBV6-3	TRBJ1-5	many	TGTGCCAGCAGCCAGCAATCTCCCTCGCGCCGGTGGTCTAATCAGCCCCAGCATTTT	CASSQQSPSRRWSNQPQHF
-	TRBV7-2	TRBJ1-1	many	TGTGCCAGCAGCTTTAGCTACACTGAAGCTTTCTTT	CASSFSYTEAFF
-	TRBV7-8	TRBJ2-1	many	TGTGCCAGCAGCGCGGATCAGAGCTCCTACAATGAGCAGTTCTTC	CASSADQSSYNEQFF
-	TRBV5-4	TRBJ1-1	-	TGTGCCAGCAGCTTGCCAGGGTCGGGGAACACTGAAGCTTTCTTT	CASSLPGSGNTEAFF
TRBD1	TRBV4-3	TRBJ1-4	few	TGCGCCAGCAGCCAAGCAGGGGGTTCTAATGAAAAACTGTTTTTT	CASSQAGGSNEKLFF
-	TRBV29-1	TRBJ1-2	many	TGCAGCGTTGATCGGGGTGGCTACACCTTC	CSVDRGGYTF
-	TRBV19	TRBJ1-1	few	TGTGCCAGTAGTATGAGGCAGAGAGAAGCTTTCTTT	CASSMRQREAFF
TRBD1	TRBV28	TRBJ2-7	-	TGTGCCAGCATTCCGGGACAGGTCGTTCGTACCTACGAGCAGTACTTC	CASIPGQVVRTYEQYF
-	TRBV6-5	TRBJ2-5	-	TGTGCCAGCAGTTACTCTCGAGGGGTTAGAGGCCAAGAGACCCAGTACTTC	CASSYSRGVRGQETQYF
-	TRBV5-6	TRBJ1-1	-	TGTGCCAGCAGCACCCTGAGACGGGCGAACACTGAAGCTTTCTTT	CASSTLRRANTEAFF
-	TRBV6-2/TRBV6-3	TRBJ2-3	few	TGTGCCAGCAGTGGAAGGGGGGCCGGGGATACGCAGTATTTT	CASSGRGAGDTQYF
-	TRBV7-3	TRBJ2-1	-	TGTGCCAGCAGCTTAGGCAGGGCGTACAATGAGCAGTTCTTC	CASSLGRAYNEQFF
-	TRBV25-1	TRBJ1-4	many	TGTGCCAGCAGTGAACTTAAGGGAGGAACTAATGAAAAACTGTTTTTT	CASSELKGGTNEKLFF
TRBD2	TRBV4-3	TRBJ2-1	many	TGCGCCAGCAGTCAAGCCCGGACTAGCCTGTTCTTC	CASSQARTSLFF
TRBD1	TRBV11-2	TRBJ2-3	many	TGTGCCAGCAGCCCCATCCCCTGGGACAGGGGAAAAGATACGCAGTATTTT	CASSPIPWDRGKDTQYF
-	TRBV12-3/TRBV12-4	TRBJ2-1	many	TGTGCCAGCAGTTTAGGGGTCGGGGAGCAGTTCTTC	CASSLGVGEQFF
-	TRBV10-3	TRBJ2-3	-	TGTGCCATCAGTGTTACCGGATACACAGATACGCAGTATTTT	CAISVTGYTDTQYF
-	TRBV5-8	TRBJ1-1	many	TGTGCCAGCAGCTCCGAGGAGGGTGGGACTGAAGCTTTCTTT	CASSSEEGGTEAFF
-	TRBV7-2	TRBJ2-1	many	TGTGCCAGCAGCTTCGGGGGCTACAATGAGCAGTTCTTC	CASSFGGYNEQFF
-	TRBV7-2	TRBJ1-4	many	TGTGCCAGCGGCTTGCCCCACGTCGAAAAACTGTTTTTT	CASGLPHVEKLFF
TRBD1	TRBV29-1	TRBJ1-1	few	TGCAGCGTTGATCCGGGACAGCGGAACACTGAAGCTTTCTTT	CSVDPGQRNTEAFF
-	TRBV12-3/TRBV12-4	TRBJ1-2	many	TGTGCCAGCAGTTTTCGCACCAACTATGGCTACACCTTC	CASSFRTNYGYTF
TRBD2	TRBV2	TRBJ2-1	-	TGTGCCAGCAGTGAAAGGGAGGGAGGTTTTGAGCAGTTCTTC	CASSEREGGFEQFF
TRBD1	TRBV11-3	TRBJ2-1	many	TGTGCCAGCAGCGTTATATGGACAGGGAGTGAGCAGTTCTTC	CASSVIWTGSEQFF
-	TRBV7-2	TRBJ2-3	many	TGTGCCAGCAGCTTAGAGCGGAGCCCCACAGATACGCAGTATTTT	CASSLERSPTDTQYF
-	TRBV5-4	TRBJ1-4	-	TGTGCCAGCAGCTCGGAGGGGCCTGAAAAACTGTTTTTT	CASSSEGPEKLFF
TRBD1	TRBV7-8	TRBJ2-5	many	TGTGCCAGCAGTTCCAGGGACAGGGGAGAGACCCAGTACTTC	CASSSRDRGETQYF
TRBD2	TRBV27	TRBJ2-3	many	TGTGCCAGCAGTTATGGACTAGCGACCTTCACAGATACGCAGTATTTT	CASSYGLATFTDTQYF
-	TRBV18	TRBJ2-3	many	TGTGCCAGCTCACCTGCCTCGGGTCTCATAGATACGCAGTATTTT	CASSPASGLIDTQYF
-	TRBV27	TRBJ2-7	many	TGTGCCAGCAGTTACCCCCACAGGGAGGCCGTTTACGAGCAGTACTTC	CASSYPHREAVYEQYF
TRBD2	TRBV2	TRBJ2-5	many	TGTGCCAGCAGGACTAGCGGTTGGGACCAAGAGACCCAGTACTTC	CASRTSGWDQETQYF
-	TRBV12-3/TRBV12-4	TRBJ1-1	many	TGTGCCAGCAGTCTCATACCGAACACTGAAGCTTTCTTT	CASSLIPNTEAFF
-	TRBV6-1	TRBJ1-6	-	TGTGCCAGCAGCCGAGGGGGGCCTTCACCCCTCCACTTT	CASSRGGPSPLHF
TRBD2	TRBV6-1	TRBJ2-1	many	TGTGCCAGCAGACGACGACTAGCGGGGGAGTTCTTC	CASRRRLAGEFF
TRBD1	TRBV6-2/TRBV6-3	TRBJ2-4	many	TGTGCCAGCAGGGGTACAGGGGAAGGTGCCAAAAACATTCAGTACTTC	CASRGTGEGAKNIQYF